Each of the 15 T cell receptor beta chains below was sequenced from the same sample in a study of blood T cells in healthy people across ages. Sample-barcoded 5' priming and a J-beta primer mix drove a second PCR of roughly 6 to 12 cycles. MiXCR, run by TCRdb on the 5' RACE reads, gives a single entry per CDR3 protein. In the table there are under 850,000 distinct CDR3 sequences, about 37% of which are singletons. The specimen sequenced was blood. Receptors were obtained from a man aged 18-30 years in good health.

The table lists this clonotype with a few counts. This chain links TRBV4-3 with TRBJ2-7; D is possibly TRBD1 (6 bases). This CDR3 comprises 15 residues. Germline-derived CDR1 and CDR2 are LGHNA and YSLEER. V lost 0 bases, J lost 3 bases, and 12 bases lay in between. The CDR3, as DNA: TGCGCCAGCAGCCAAGATAGGGGGATGGTCTACGAGCAGTACTTC. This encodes CASSQDRGMVYEQYF.

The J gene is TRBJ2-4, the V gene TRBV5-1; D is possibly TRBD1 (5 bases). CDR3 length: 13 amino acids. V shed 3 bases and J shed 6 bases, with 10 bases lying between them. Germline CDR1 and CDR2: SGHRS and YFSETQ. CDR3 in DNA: TGCGCCAGCAGCTCGACAGACTTAAACATTCAGTACTTC. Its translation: CASSSTDLNIQYF.

For the CDR3, the DNA is TGTGCCAGCAGCCCTCTGACAGGGGCCGCGAACACCGGGGAGCTGTTTTTT. Its protein product is CASSPLTGAANTGELFF. This sequence joins TRBV6-1 and TRBJ2-2; the match to TRBD1 covers 8 bases. J gave up 0 bases and V 6 bases, and 9 bases lay outside the gene matches. CDR3 length: 17 amino acids. Per germline, CDR1 MNHNS and CDR2 SASEGT.

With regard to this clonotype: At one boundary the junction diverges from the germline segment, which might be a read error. This chain's CDR3 is CASSPGTASNTGELFF. The CDR3 DNA sequence: TGTGCTAGCAGCCCCGGGACAGCCTCGAACACCGGGGAGCTGTTTTTT. The V gene is TRBV7-7, the J gene TRBJ2-2, with 7 bases matching TRBD1. Germline values: CDR1 SSHAT, CDR2 FNYEAQ (reference sequence). CDR3 length: 16 amino acids.

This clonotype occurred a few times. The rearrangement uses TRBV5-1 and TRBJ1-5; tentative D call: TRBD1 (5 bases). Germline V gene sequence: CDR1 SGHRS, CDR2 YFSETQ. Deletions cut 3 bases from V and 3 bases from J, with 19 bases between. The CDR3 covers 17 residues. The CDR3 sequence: CASSSVGTMRSNQPQHF. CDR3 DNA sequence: TGCGCCAGCAGCTCCGTCGGGACTATGCGGTCCAATCAGCCCCAGCATTTT.

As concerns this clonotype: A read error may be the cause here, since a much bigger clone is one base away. The CDR3: CASRGDYYGYTF. In DNA, the CDR3 is TGTGCCAGCAGGGGTGATTACTATGGCTACACCTTC. The V and J genes are TRBV6-1 and TRBJ1-2; no firm D call. CDR1 and CDR2 from the germline V gene are MNHNS and SASEGT. This CDR3 is 12 amino acids long. Trimming left V 6 bases short and J 3 bases short, with 8 bases between.

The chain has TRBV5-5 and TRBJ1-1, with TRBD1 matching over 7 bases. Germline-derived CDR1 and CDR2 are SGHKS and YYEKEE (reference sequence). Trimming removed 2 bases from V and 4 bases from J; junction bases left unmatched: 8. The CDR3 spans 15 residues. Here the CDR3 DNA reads TGTGCCAGCAGCTTCCTGACAGGGATAGGCACTGAAGCTTTCTTT. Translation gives CASSFLTGIGTEAFF.

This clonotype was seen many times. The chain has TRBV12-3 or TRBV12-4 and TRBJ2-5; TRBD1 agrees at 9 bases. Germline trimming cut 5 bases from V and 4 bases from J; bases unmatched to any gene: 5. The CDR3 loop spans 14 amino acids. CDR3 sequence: CASSVTGGGETQYF. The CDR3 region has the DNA TGTGCCAGCAGTGTAACAGGGGGCGGAGAGACCCAGTACTTC.

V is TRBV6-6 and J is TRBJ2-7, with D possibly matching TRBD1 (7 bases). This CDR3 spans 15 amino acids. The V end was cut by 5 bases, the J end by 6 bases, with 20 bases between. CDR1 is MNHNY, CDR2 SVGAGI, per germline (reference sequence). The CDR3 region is CASSAEGASGCEQYF. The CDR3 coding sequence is TGTGCCAGCAGTGCGGAGGGGGCGTCTGGCTGCGAGCAGTACTTC.

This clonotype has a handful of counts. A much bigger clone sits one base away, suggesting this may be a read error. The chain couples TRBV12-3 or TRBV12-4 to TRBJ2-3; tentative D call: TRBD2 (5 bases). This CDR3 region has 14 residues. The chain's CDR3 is CASSVASLPDTQYF. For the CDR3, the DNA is TGTGCCAGCAGTGTAGCTAGCTTGCCAGATACGCAGTATTTT.

The CDR3 is CAISDRDRLYEQYF. For the CDR3, the DNA is TGTGCCATCAGTGACCGGGACAGACTTTACGAGCAGTACTTC. V is TRBV10-3 and J is TRBJ2-4, with TRBD1 identical over 7 bases. The DNA end lines up better with TRBJ2-7; the J call may be wrong. The CDR3 is 14 amino acids. Per the germline V gene, CDR1 is ENHRY and CDR2 is SYGVKD.

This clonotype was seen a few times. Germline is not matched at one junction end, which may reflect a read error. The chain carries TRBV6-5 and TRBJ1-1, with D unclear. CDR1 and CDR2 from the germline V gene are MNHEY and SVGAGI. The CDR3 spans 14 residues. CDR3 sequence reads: CASSYSDLKTEAFF. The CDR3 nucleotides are TGTGCCAGCAGTTACTCCGATTTGAAGACTGAAGCTTTCTTT.

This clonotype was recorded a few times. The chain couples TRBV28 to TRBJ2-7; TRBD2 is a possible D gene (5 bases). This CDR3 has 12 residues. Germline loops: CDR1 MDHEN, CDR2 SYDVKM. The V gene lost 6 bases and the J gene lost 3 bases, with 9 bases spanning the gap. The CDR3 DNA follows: TGTGCCAGCAGCCATACTAGCTACGAGCAGTACTTC. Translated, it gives CASSHTSYEQYF.

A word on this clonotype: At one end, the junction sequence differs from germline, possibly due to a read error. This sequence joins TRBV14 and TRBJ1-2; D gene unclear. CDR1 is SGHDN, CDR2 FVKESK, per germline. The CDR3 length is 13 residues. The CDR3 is CASSLIDRYGYTF. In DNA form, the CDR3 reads TGTGCCAGTAGCCTAATCGACCGATATGGCTACACCTTC.

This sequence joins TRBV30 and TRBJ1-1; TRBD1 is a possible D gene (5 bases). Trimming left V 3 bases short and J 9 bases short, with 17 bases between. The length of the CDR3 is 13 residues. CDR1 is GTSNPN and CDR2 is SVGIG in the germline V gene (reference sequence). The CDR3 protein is CAWRGDVRPQAFF. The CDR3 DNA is TGTGCCTGGAGGGGGGACGTTAGGCCTCAAGCTTTCTTT.